A single sample gave rise to the 14 T cell receptor beta chains below, sequenced in a study of graft-versus-host responses after intestinal transplantation. Using immunoSEQ multiplex PCR, the repertoire was profiled, and TCRdb retains in-frame clones only, with some absent. The sample shows more than 50,000 clones, 91% of them seen only once. The source was PBMCs, collected almost 120 days after intestinal transplantation. The receptors were sampled from a human patient who received an intestinal transplant, so some T cells may come from the graft donor.

The chain couples TRBV13 to TRBJ2-5; maybe TRBD1 (6 bases). The CDR3 is made up of 15 amino acids. The V gene lost 5 bases and the J gene lost 4 bases, with 17 bases spanning the gap. CDR1 is PRHDT and CDR2 is FYEKMQ in the germline V gene (reference sequence). The CDR3 sequence: CASSSRDTNGETQYF. Here the CDR3 DNA reads TGTGCCAGCAGCAGCCGGGACACCAACGGAGAGACCCAGTACTTC.

The chain recombines TRBV29-1 with TRBJ2-2, with D perhaps matching TRBD2 (7 bases). The germline CDR1 and CDR2 sequences are SQVTM and ANQGSEA. There are 16 residues in the CDR3. V was shortened by 4 bases and J by 0 bases, with 15 bases between the two germline ends. CDR3 DNA sequence: TGCAGCGTTGTAGGGGGAGCGGGGACGAACACCGGGGAGCTGTTTTTT. This encodes CSVVGGAGTNTGELFF.

This rearrangement joins TRBV6-5 to TRBJ1-5, with 7 nucleotides matching TRBD1. The CDR3 runs 13 residues. Germline loops: CDR1 MNHEY, CDR2 SVGAGI. The junction had 7 bases not matched to a gene; V was cut back by 7 bases and J by 7 bases. This CDR3 is CASTHRGDQPQHF. CDR3 sequence (DNA): TGTGCCAGCACCCACAGGGGTGACCAGCCCCAGCATTTT.

V gene TRBV4-1 combines with J gene TRBJ2-6; no clear D gene. V was shortened by 1 base and J by 2 bases, with 3 bases between the two germline ends. The CDR3 spans 14 residues. The germline V gene has CDR1 MGHRA and CDR2 YSYEKL. The CDR3 region has the DNA TGCGCCAGCAGCCAAGTAGCTGGGGCCAACGTCCTGACTTTC. Translated: CASSQVAGANVLTF.

The genes are TRBV7-8 and TRBJ2-5; D gene ambiguous. The CDR3 runs to 11 residues. CDR1 is SGHVS, CDR2 FQNEAQ, per germline. V shed 5 bases and J shed 4 bases, with 5 bases lying between them. Here the CDR3 reads CASSPLETQYF. In DNA form, the CDR3 reads TGTGCCAGCAGCCCCCTAGAGACCCAGTACTTC.

The V call is TRBV15, the J call TRBJ1-5; 7 bases agree with TRBD1. The germline V gene encodes CDR1 LNHNV and CDR2 YYDKDF (reference sequence). With 5 bases clipped from V and 4 bases from J, the junction kept 11 bases outside the gene matches. The length of the CDR3 is 16 residues. The CDR3 is CATSDAGGGGNQPQHF. The CDR3 DNA reads TGTGCCACCAGCGATGCAGGGGGAGGAGGGAATCAGCCCCAGCATTTT. Looking up the rest from reference TRBV15 and TRBJ1-5 gives the full variable domain: DAMVIQNPRYQVTQFGKPVTLSCSQTLNHNVMYWYQQKSSQAPKLLFHYYDKDFNNEADTPDNFQSRRPNTSFCFLDIRSPGLGDTAMYLCATSDAGGGGNQPQHFGDGTRLSIL.

This rearrangement joins TRBV5-8 to TRBJ2-7; 13 bases fit TRBD2. The V segment lost 4 bases and the J segment 3 bases; nucleotides outside the gene matches: 7. CDR1 and CDR2 from the germline V gene are SGHTS and YDEGEE. This CDR3 has 16 residues. The CDR3 here is CASSILAGGPFYEQYF. The CDR3 DNA reads as TGTGCCAGCAGCATACTAGCGGGGGGGCCCTTCTACGAGCAGTACTTC.

The chain combines TRBV30 with TRBJ1-6; 8 bases line up with TRBD1. This CDR3 comprises 15 residues. Germline values: CDR1 GTSNPN, CDR2 SVGIG (reference sequence). V lost 5 bases to trimming and J lost 2 bases; unmatched junction nucleotides: 5. In DNA, the CDR3 is TGTGCCTGGGACAGGGGAAGGGCCTATAATTCACCCCTCCACTTT. It specifies CAWDRGRAYNSPLHF.

The J gene is TRBJ2-5, the V gene TRBV11-2; 14 positions agree with TRBD2. Trimming at V came to 5 bases and at J to 9 bases, leaving 11 bases not matched to a gene. CDR1 and CDR2 (germline): SGHAT, FQNNGV. The CDR3 covers 16 residues. The CDR3 sequence: CASSTTSGRAEGAQYF. CDR3 sequence (DNA): TGTGCCAGCAGCACGACTAGCGGGAGGGCGGAAGGAGCCCAGTACTTC.

This clone was found a few times. The gene calls are TRBV6-4 and TRBJ2-3; TRBD2 agrees at 9 bases. CDR1 and CDR2 (germline): MRHNA, SNTAGT. The CDR3 consists of 12 residues. J lost 15 bases, V lost 2 bases, and 6 bases had no gene match. The CDR3 region has the DNA TGTGCCAGCAGTGACGGTCTAGCGGGGATCTATTTT. Its protein product is CASSDGLAGIYF.

The chain has TRBV6-5 and TRBJ2-7, with D possibly matching TRBD2 (7 bases). V was shortened by 6 bases and J by 3 bases, with 12 bases between the two germline ends. The CDR3 has 13 amino acids. Germline V CDR1 and CDR2: MNHEY, SVGAGI. The CDR3: CASRVGGRYEQYF. The CDR3, as DNA: TGTGCCAGCAGAGTGGGGGGGCGCTACGAGCAGTACTTC.

This clone has more than one count but fewer than ten. V usage is TRBV7-2 and J usage is TRBJ2-7, with a possible D match to TRBD2 (6 bases). Germline V CDR1 and CDR2: SGHTA, FQGNSA. The length of the CDR3 is 16 residues. The germline V and J ends were trimmed by 5 bases and 6 bases, with 23 bases remaining between them. CDR3: CASSQGRRGRSGEQYF. The CDR3 DNA sequence: TGTGCCAGCAGCCAAGGCAGGCGGGGTCGCTCCGGCGAGCAGTACTTC.

This rearrangement joins TRBV4-1 to TRBJ1-4, with D possibly being TRBD1 (6 bases). Germline CDR1 and CDR2: MGHRA and YSYEKL. The length of the CDR3 is 16 residues. V was trimmed by 1 base and J by 8 bases, leaving 17 bases between them. This chain's CDR3 is CASSQGGQGEREKLFF. The CDR3 coding sequence is TGCGCCAGCAGCCAAGGGGGGCAGGGTGAGCGGGAAAAACTGTTTTTT.

To note about this clone: The same CDR3 arises from other DNA sequences in this sample as well. This chain links TRBV7-9 with TRBJ2-1; D is unresolved. The length of the CDR3 is 8 residues. V gave up 3 bases and J gave up 15 bases, with 3 bases separating them. The germline CDR1 and CDR2 sequences are SEHNR and FQNEAQ (reference sequence). The CDR3 coding sequence is TGTGCCAGCAGCTTGACGTTCTTC. Translating gives CASSLTFF.